This passage covers 9 T cell receptor beta chains from one sample sequenced in a study of beta chain features in type 1 diabetes. General study results and limits: Moderately but significantly shorter TCRB CDR3s were found in Type 1 diabetes patients in all four CD4+ subsets.

The antigens of these receptors remain unknown. Sequencing targeted expressed TCRB transcripts, as all isolated RNA had been reverse transcribed. Libraries were prepared by immunoSEQ multiplex PCR; TCRdb keeps only in-frame clonotypes and omits some of them. The top ten hold about 0.016% of the sample, which has roughly 340,000 clones, less than 15% seen once. What was sequenced was naive CD4+ T cells from blood. The origin of the receptors is a young woman with type 1 diabetes.

The chain carries TRBV6-5 and TRBJ1-1; D might be TRBD1 (6 bases). Germline values: CDR1 MNHEY, CDR2 SVGAGI. This CDR3 is built from 15 residues. V was shortened by 0 bases and J by 1 base, with 9 bases between the two germline ends. CDR3 coding DNA: TGTGCCAGCAGTTACTCGGGCAGGGGGAACACTGAAGCTTTCTTT. As protein: CASSYSGRGNTEAFF.

This clone appeared a few times. The CDR3 DNA reads TGTGCCAGCAGCTTGGGGTCCACTAGCTCCTACGAGCAGTACTTC. The encoded protein is CASSLGSTSSYEQYF. This chain links TRBV5-4 with TRBJ2-7; a weak D match, TRBD2 (5 bases). The CDR3 is 15 amino acids. Trimming took 0 bases from V and 0 from J, leaving 10 bases between them. Germline values: CDR1 SGHNT, CDR2 YYREEE (reference sequence).

In its sample, this clone was seen a few times. The chain joins TRBV15 to TRBJ1-5, with D perhaps TRBD1 (5 bases). V shed 1 base and J shed 4 bases, with 8 bases lying between them. CDR3 length: 14 residues. Germline V gene lookup returns CDR1 LNHNV and CDR2 YYDKDF (reference sequence). The DNA of the CDR3 is TGTGCCACCAGCAGAGGGACACGGAATCAGCCCCAGCATTTT. Translating it yields CATSRGTRNQPQHF.

The genes are TRBV5-6 and TRBJ2-7, with TRBD1 matching over 8 bases. CDR1 SGHDT and CDR2 YYEEEE come from the germline V gene. V shed 4 bases and J 3 bases; nucleotides not matched to a gene: 3. The CDR3 is 13 residues long. This CDR3 reads CASSPDRGYEQYV. The CDR3 bases are TGTGCCAGCAGCCCTGACAGGGGCTACGAGCAGTACGTC.

The rearrangement uses TRBV9 and TRBJ2-1, with 8 nucleotides matching TRBD2. Germline trimming cut 1 base from V and 10 bases from J; bases unmatched to any gene: 10. The CDR3 loop spans 15 amino acids. Germline CDR1 reads SGDLS; CDR2 reads YYNGEE. CDR3 sequence (DNA): TGTGCCAGCAGCGTAATCGGGGGGGGGCGCTTGGAGCAGTTCTTC. It translates to CASSVIGGGRLEQFF.

The sample holds a few counts of this clone. The genes are TRBV5-1 and TRBJ2-7, with 7 bases fitting TRBD1. The CDR3 has 15 amino acids. Germline CDR1 and CDR2: SGHRS and YFSETQ. The CDR3 DNA reads TGCGCCAGCAGCCTTTGGACAGGACCGTCCTATGAGCAGTACGTC. Its protein is CASSLWTGPSYEQYV.

The CDR3 protein is CASSWDRGNTEAFF. For the CDR3, the DNA is TGCGCCAGCAGCTGGGACAGGGGGAACACTGAAGCTTTCTTT. The rearrangement uses TRBV5-1 and TRBJ1-1; the match to TRBD1 covers 10 bases. The CDR3 is 14 amino acids. V shed 3 bases, J shed 1 base, and the junction held 0 bases outside the gene matches. The germline V gene has CDR1 SGHRS and CDR2 YFSETQ.

This clone came up a few times. This chain connects TRBV7-9 to TRBJ2-7, with D maybe TRBD2 (6 bases). The V gene lost 2 bases and the J gene lost 4 bases, with 15 bases spanning the gap. CDR3 length equals 15 residues. Germline V gene data show CDR1 as SEHNR and CDR2 as FQNEAQ (reference sequence). The CDR3 spells CASSLIGMGLYEQYV. Written as DNA, the CDR3 is TGTGCCAGCAGCTTAATTGGAATGGGACTTTACGAGCAGTACGTC.

The chain uses TRBV7-2 and TRBJ2-5; D not certain. The CDR3 totals 13 residues. Germline V gene data show CDR1 as SGHTA and CDR2 as FQGNSA. V lost 7 bases to trimming and J lost 5 bases, with 14 bases between them. In DNA, the CDR3 is TGTGCCAGCACCCCTTATGCGGAGGAGACCCAGTACTTC. Translation: CASTPYAEETQYF.